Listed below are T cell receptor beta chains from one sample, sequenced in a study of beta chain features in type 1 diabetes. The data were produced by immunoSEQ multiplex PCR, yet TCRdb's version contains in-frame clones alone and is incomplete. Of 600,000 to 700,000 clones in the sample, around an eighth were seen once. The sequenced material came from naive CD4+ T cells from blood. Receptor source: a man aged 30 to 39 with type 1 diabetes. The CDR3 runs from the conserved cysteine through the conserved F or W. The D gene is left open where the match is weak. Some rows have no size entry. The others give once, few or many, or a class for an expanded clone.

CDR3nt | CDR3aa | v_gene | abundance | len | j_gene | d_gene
TGTGCCAGCAGTGAGGGACCGGAGTGGACCCAGTACTTC | CASSEGPEWTQYF | TRBV25-1 | . | 13 | TRBJ2-5 | .
TGTGCCAGCTCACCCGACAGGGCCTATGGCTACACCTTC | CASSPDRAYGYTF | TRBV18 | few | 13 | TRBJ1-2 | TRBD1
TGCGCCAGCAGCTTGGGAACTACAGGGGCTTACACTGAAGCTTTCTTT | CASSLGTTGAYTEAFF | TRBV5-1 | . | 16 | TRBJ1-1 | TRBD1
TGTGCCAGTAGACGAGCGGCTCACAATGAGCAGTTCTTC | CASRRAAHNEQFF | TRBV19 | once | 13 | TRBJ2-1 | .
TGTGCCAGCAGCTCGAGACAGGGGGCCAAAAACACTGAAGCTTTCTTT | CASSSRQGAKNTEAFF | TRBV7-8 | . | 16 | TRBJ1-1 | TRBD1
TGTGCCAGCAGCTTAGAACAGGGGGGATACAATGAGCAGTTCTTC | CASSLEQGGYNEQFF | TRBV7-2 | . | 15 | TRBJ2-1 | TRBD1
TGTGCCTGGACCCCGACAGGTAACTATGGCTACACCTTC | CAWTPTGNYGYTF | TRBV30 | . | 13 | TRBJ1-2 | .
TGCAGCGTACAGGGTGGAACTCCTTGGGAGCAGTACTTC | CSVQGGTPWEQYF | TRBV29-1 | few | 13 | TRBJ2-7 | .
TGTGCCAGCAGCTTAGCTCTTTACGGACAGGCTGGCTACACCTTC | CASSLALYGQAGYTF | TRBV7-9 | . | 15 | TRBJ1-2 | TRBD1
TGCAGCGTTGTGGAGGGGTCAACTAGCACAGATACGCAGTATTTT | CSVVEGSTSTDTQYF | TRBV29-1 | . | 15 | TRBJ2-3 | .
TGCGCCAGCAGCAGGACAGGGTCCGACTATGGCTACACCTTC | CASSRTGSDYGYTF | TRBV10-2 | few | 14 | TRBJ1-2 | TRBD1
TGTGCCAGCTCACCGCGGGACGCACCCAAAACTAATGAAAAACTGTTTTTT | CASSPRDAPKTNEKLFF | TRBV18 | . | 17 | TRBJ1-4 | .
TGTGCCAGTAGCCTCCAAGGCGGCGGTATTGGGGCCAACGTCCTGACTTTC | CASSLQGGGIGANVLTF | TRBV19 | . | 17 | TRBJ2-6 | .
TGTGCCAGCAGCTTAACAGGGATAGACAACGAGCAGTACTTC | CASSLTGIDNEQYF | TRBV5-6 | few | 14 | TRBJ2-7 | .
TGTGCCACCCAACCTTCTTCAACTAATGAAAAACTGTTTTTT | CATQPSSTNEKLFF | TRBV25-1 | . | 14 | TRBJ1-4 | .
TGCGCCAGCAGCCCGGACAGGGGATTCAACGAGCAGTACTTC | CASSPDRGFNEQYF | TRBV5-1 | . | 14 | TRBJ2-7 | TRBD1
TGTGCCAGCAGCCCCCAGCGGGGGGGGAGTGGGGAGACCCAGTACTTC | CASSPQRGGSGETQYF | TRBV7-2 | . | 16 | TRBJ2-5 | TRBD2
TGTGCCAGCAGCTTAGTGGGGGTCCCTAACTATGGCTACACCTTC | CASSLVGVPNYGYTF | TRBV7-2 | . | 15 | TRBJ1-2 | .
TGTGCCAGTAGCCCAAGACAGGGGAACCCAAACCAGCCCCAGCATTTT | CASSPRQGNPNQPQHF | TRBV19 | . | 16 | TRBJ1-5 | TRBD1
TGTGCCAGCAGCACTGGGACTATCACAGATACGCAGTATTTT | CASSTGTITDTQYF | TRBV7-9 | few | 14 | TRBJ2-3 | TRBD2
TGTGCCAGCAGTGAATATACTAGCGGGGGGGCCCAGCAGTTCTTC | CASSEYTSGGAQQFF | TRBV25-1 | . | 15 | TRBJ2-1 | TRBD2
TGTGCCAGCAGCGCGACAGGGATGTCCTACAATGAGCAGTTCTTC | CASSATGMSYNEQFF | TRBV9 | . | 15 | TRBJ2-1 | TRBD1
TGCGCCAGCAGCTTTCGACAGGGCGGTCAGCCCCAGCATTTT | CASSFRQGGQPQHF | TRBV4-3 | few | 14 | TRBJ1-5 | TRBD1
TGTGCCAGCAGCTCAAATCGACAGGATTTCACAGATACGCAGTATTTT | CASSSNRQDFTDTQYF | TRBV5-4 | . | 16 | TRBJ2-3 | .
TGTGCCAGCAGTGAAGAGAGCCCCCTATTAGAGCAGTACTTC | CASSEESPLLEQYF | TRBV2 | . | 14 | TRBJ2-7 | .
TGTGCCAGCAGCCTACGGACAGAAGGGATTCCCTTTTTT | CASSLRTEGIPFF | TRBV11-2 | few | 13 | TRBJ1-4 | .
TGTGCCAGCAGCGTAGAAGCAGCTTACGAGCAGTACTTC | CASSVEAAYEQYF | TRBV9 | few | 13 | TRBJ2-7 | .
TGTGCCAGCAGACTGACTAACAATCAGCCCCAGCATTTT | CASRLTNNQPQHF | TRBV6-5 | . | 13 | TRBJ1-5 | .
TGTGCCAGCAGCGTAGATAATTCACCCCTCCACTTT | CASSVDNSPLHF | TRBV9 | few | 12 | TRBJ1-6 | .
TGTGCCAGCAGCTCCGGGACAGGGTGGTCCGGGGAGCTGTTTTTT | CASSSGTGWSGELFF | TRBV7-7 | . | 15 | TRBJ2-2 | TRBD1
TGTGCCAGCTCACCCGGGAGGGGAGTTGCCTACGAGCAGTACTTC | CASSPGRGVAYEQYF | TRBV18 | few | 15 | TRBJ2-7 | TRBD2
TGTGCCAGCAGCGCGGGCGGCGGCACAGATACGCAGTATTTT | CASSAGGGTDTQYF | TRBV9 | few | 14 | TRBJ2-3 | .
TGTGCCAGCTCACCTCCGACAGGCACCTATGGCTACACCTTC | CASSPPTGTYGYTF | TRBV18 | few | 14 | TRBJ1-2 | .
TGCGCCAGCTCAGATTTGACTGCTGTGGCGGAGACCCAGTACTTC | CASSDLTAVAETQYF | TRBV5-1 | few | 15 | TRBJ2-5 | .
TGTGCCAGTAGTGCGCTCCCTGGGACTAGCGGGGGACTCACAGATACGCAGTATTTT | CASSALPGTSGGLTDTQYF | TRBV19 | . | 19 | TRBJ2-3 | TRBD2
TGTGCCAGCAGTGTAACCCAAGAGACCCAGTACTTC | CASSVTQETQYF | TRBV2 | few | 12 | TRBJ2-5 | .
TGTGCCAGCAGCTTGCCAGGACAGGCATACGTTGAGCAGTTCTTC | CASSLPGQAYVEQFF | TRBV5-6 | few | 15 | TRBJ2-1 | TRBD1
TGTGCCAGCAGCTTACAAGACTCTGGAAACACCATATATTTT | CASSLQDSGNTIYF | TRBV7-2 | few | 14 | TRBJ1-3 | .
TGTGCCAGCATACTACAGGGCCCAGAAGCTTTCTTT | CASILQGPEAFF | TRBV2 | few | 12 | TRBJ1-1 | .
TGTGCCAGCAGCTTCAGGCGACAGGGGAATCAGCCCCAGCATTTT | CASSFRRQGNQPQHF | TRBV13 | . | 15 | TRBJ1-5 | TRBD1
TGTGCCAGCCAGTTCCTAGCGGGAGACACAGATACGCAGTATTTT | CASQFLAGDTDTQYF | TRBV13 | . | 15 | TRBJ2-3 | TRBD2
TGTGCCAGCAGCAGGGCAGGGGAAGAGACCCAGTACTTC | CASSRAGEETQYF | TRBV7-9 | . | 13 | TRBJ2-5 | .
TGTGCCAGCAGCACCCGGTTAGGGCGGGGAGATACGCAGTATTTT | CASSTRLGRGDTQYF | TRBV7-9 | few | 15 | TRBJ2-3 | .
TGTGCCTGGAGTGTAGGGCCAGGGGAAGATACGCAGTATTTT | CAWSVGPGEDTQYF | TRBV30 | . | 14 | TRBJ2-3 | .
TGTGCCTCCGGGGGAACAGGGCCGCAAGAGACCCAGTACTTC | CASGGTGPQETQYF | TRBV10-3 | . | 14 | TRBJ2-5 | .
TGTGCCAGTAGTAGACAGGGGGCCGGGCAGCCCCAGCATTTT | CASSRQGAGQPQHF | TRBV19 | . | 14 | TRBJ1-5 | TRBD1
TGTGCCAGCAGCTTAGCCTCAGACAGGGCTAGGGGCTACACCTTC | CASSLASDRARGYTF | TRBV7-2 | few | 15 | TRBJ1-2 | TRBD1
TGTGCCAGCAGTTTATACTGGGTAGACCTGGGGCCCTACAATGAGCAGTTCTTC | CASSLYWVDLGPYNEQFF | TRBV27 | few | 18 | TRBJ2-1 | .
TGCAGCGTTGAAGCGGGGGGGAGAAGCTCCTACGAGCAGTACTTC | CSVEAGGRSSYEQYF | TRBV29-1 | few | 15 | TRBJ2-7 | TRBD2
TGTGCCAGCAGCTCTCAAGAGACCCAGTACTTC | CASSSQETQYF | TRBV7-2 | many | 11 | TRBJ2-5 | .